The clone carrying this T cell receptor (beta chain) was seen a single time. Its antigen is undetermined. The study profiled TCR beta VDJ and CDR3 using genomic DNA as template. TCRdb used MiXCR to reprocess the reads, holding one entry per CDR3 protein. This table has some 160,000 distinct CDR3 sequences, 40% to 60% appearing once. The record originates from a study of CD8+CD57+ T cells in acquired aplastic anemia. About the research overall: Sorted CD4+ and CD8+ cells gave an average of roughly 3 ug of DNA. Study-wide findings and caveats: CD8+ Simpson's diversity in patients was not significantly different from that in controls. Patients and controls shared 25 to 35 CD8+ CDR3 sequences, highly expressed in patients.

Trimming cost V 3 bases and J 1 base, with 6 bases left between them. Germline-derived CDR1 and CDR2 are DFQATT and SNEGSKA (reference sequence). The CDR3 sequence is 12 residues long. Patients included in sequencing had previously demonstrated CD8+CD57+ cell expansion by flow cytometry. The patients, all of them, had severe acquired aplastic anemia. The rearrangement joins TRBV20-1 to TRBJ1-1, with D uncertain. The sample consisted of sorted CD4+, CD8+, or CD8+CD57+ T cells (not recorded which) from PBMCs. The receptor was derived from a human donor with aplastic anemia. The CDR3 bases are TGCAGTGCTAGGTTTGCGAACACTGAAGCTTTCTTT. It specifies CSARFANTEAFF.